This is a list of T cell receptor beta chains from one sample in a study of blood T cell repertoires in COVID-19. Assay: immunoSEQ multiplex PCR; the TCRdb copy retains only in-frame clones and omits some. Altogether under 60,000 clones are present, about nine tenths being singletons, with the ten largest covering around 9.1%. Sequences were obtained from peripheral blood. These receptors originate from a human donor with acute or convalescent COVID-19. The donor label of this sample is uncertain. Each CDR3 is given with its conserved first and last residue.

TRBV11-2,TRBJ1-1,CASSPDRGRSYTEAFF
TRBV20-1,TRBJ2-7,CSAIDGQRGYEQYF
TRBV6-5,TRBJ2-3,CASSWGQATDTQYF
TRBV27,TRBJ1-1,CASTRKGQGFRTEAFF
TRBV5-1,TRBJ1-2,CASSAGDRVGYGYTF
TRBV5-4,TRBJ1-2,CASSSKPGQQYGYTF
TRBV5-6,TRBJ2-3,CASSLLAGISDTQYF
TRBV5-1,TRBJ1-2,CASSLADRSNYGYTF
TRBV10-3,TRBJ1-1,CAIRGTEKNTEAFF
TRBV4-1,TRBJ1-2,CASSQDYRRGYTF
TRBV27,TRBJ2-7,CASSSPGQGFNEQYF
TRBV19,TRBJ2-5,CASSTGQGEQETQYF
TRBV7-2,TRBJ2-1,CASSPRTSGDLDEQFF